This TCR beta chain was recorded in a study of blood T cell repertoires in COVID-19. The CDR3 is made up of 18 amino acids. The germline gives CDR1 LGHNA, CDR2 YNFKEQ. With regard to this clone: The junction departs from germline at one end; a sequencing error may be responsible.

Method: immunoSEQ multiplex PCR; TCRdb's copy keeps in-frame clones and lacks some. The data show 120,000 to 150,000 clones, 76% seen once. Sequencing was done on a sample of peripheral blood. This TCR derives from a man aged 55 to 69 with acute or convalescent COVID-19. The chain has TRBV4-2 and TRBJ2-3, with 9 bases identical to TRBD2. CDR3 in DNA: TGTGCCAGCACCCAAGGTGGAGGTAGCGGGAGTCTAACAGATACGCAGTATTTT. This translates into CASTQGGGSGSLTDTQYF.